A single sample is the source of the 30 T cell receptor beta chains below, sequenced in a study of identical twins. Using its own MiXCR run on the 5' RACE reads, TCRdb lists one record per CDR3 protein. The data contain 690,000 or so distinct CDR3 sequences, over 8.5% of them singletons. These records were also assigned to another study, of yellow fever vaccine responses in identical twins.

The sample was PBMCs. Receptor source: a young woman in good health.

This rearrangement joins TRBV20-1 to TRBJ2-5; 8 bases are a match to TRBD2. The germline gives CDR1 DFQATT, CDR2 SNEGSKA (reference sequence). Unmatched junction bases numbered 7, after V lost 6 bases and J lost 1 base. The CDR3 has 14 residues. This chain's CDR3 is CSAQSRGAQETQYF. CDR3 nucleotides: TGCAGTGCCCAGTCGCGGGGGGCCCAAGAGACCCAGTACTTC.

This chain's CDR3 is CSVVGGLLPGDTQYF. In DNA form, the CDR3 reads TGCAGCGTTGTTGGGGGACTCCTCCCTGGGGATACGCAGTATTTT. This chain joins TRBV29-1 and TRBJ2-3; maybe TRBD2 (6 bases). CDR3 length equals 15 residues. The V gene lost 4 bases and the J gene lost 6 bases, with 20 bases spanning the gap. CDR1 is SQVTM, CDR2 ANQGSEA, per germline.

This clonotype was recorded many times. In DNA form, the CDR3 reads TGTGCCAGCACTACAGGGGATCAGCCCCAGCATTTT. Amino acid sequence: CASTTGDQPQHF. The gene calls are TRBV25-1 and TRBJ1-5; 7 bases match TRBD1. V lost 7 bases, J lost 5 bases, and 2 bases stayed unmatched. This CDR3 contains 12 residues. Germline V gene sequence: CDR1 MGHDK, CDR2 SYGVNS.

There are many counts of this clonotype. The chain joins TRBV11-2 to TRBJ2-5; D might be TRBD1 or TRBD2, each matching 5 bases. This CDR3 contains 14 residues. Between the trimmed V and J ends, which lost 5 bases and 3 bases, there was a span of 13 bases. CDR1 is SGHAT and CDR2 is FQNNGV in the germline V gene. For the CDR3, the DNA is TGTGCCAGCAGCCGAGGGGTCCGCGAAGAGACCCAGTACTTC. Translating gives CASSRGVREETQYF.

This clonotype was observed a handful of times. CDR3 DNA: TGTGCCAGCAGCCAATTGGGACAGGGTTCCGAGCAGTACTTC. Protein sequence: CASSQLGQGSEQYF. V gene TRBV16 combines with J gene TRBJ2-7; 9 bases match TRBD1. The junction had 4 bases not matched to a gene; V was cut back by 1 base and J by 6 bases. CDR3 size: 14 residues. The germline CDR1 and CDR2 sequences are KGHSY and FQNENV.

CDR3 in amino acids: CASTRNGNSPLHF. CDR3 bases: TGTGCCAGCACCCGAAACGGGAATTCACCCCTCCACTTT. J is TRBJ1-6 and V is TRBV6-1; D is unclear. The CDR3 length is 13 residues. In germline, CDR1 is MNHNS, CDR2 SASEGT. With 7 bases removed from V and 7 bases from J, the gap between germline ends came to 11 bases.

The chain recombines TRBV14 with TRBJ2-5; possibly TRBD1 for D (5 bases). The V gene lost 3 bases and the J gene lost 1 base, with 15 bases spanning the gap. This CDR3 is built from 16 residues. CDR1 is SGHDN and CDR2 is FVKESK in the germline V gene. Here the CDR3 reads CASSHYRQPGQETQYF. In DNA form, the CDR3 reads TGTGCCAGCAGCCATTATAGACAGCCGGGCCAAGAGACCCAGTACTTC.

The chain is built from TRBV20-1 and TRBJ2-1; D unclear. CDR1 DFQATT and CDR2 SNEGSKA come from the germline V gene (reference sequence). V shed 5 bases and J shed 0 bases, with 11 bases lying between them. There are 14 residues in the CDR3. The chain's CDR3 is CSAQEHSSYNEQFF. The CDR3 nucleotides read TGCAGTGCTCAAGAGCACAGCTCCTACAATGAGCAGTTCTTC.

This clonotype was counted ten times or more. The chain combines TRBV5-1 with TRBJ2-1; maybe TRBD2 (5 bases). Trimming left V 2 bases short and J 5 bases short, with 8 bases between. The germline CDR1 and CDR2 sequences are SGHRS and YFSETQ. CDR3 length equals 13 residues. The CDR3 DNA reads TGCGCCAGCAGCTTATGGGAGAACAATGAGCAGTTCTTC. This codes for CASSLWENNEQFF.

This clonotype appeared a single time. This chain links TRBV7-9 with TRBJ2-3; D remains unclear. Germline V gene sequence: CDR1 SEHNR, CDR2 FQNEAQ (reference sequence). The ends were cut back, 5 bases at V and 5 bases at J, with 11 bases in the middle. This CDR3 contains 13 residues. CDR3 amino acids: CASSQGPIDTQYF. CDR3 bases: TGTGCCAGCAGCCAAGGACCAATAGATACGCAGTATTTT.

This rearrangement joins TRBV6-2 or TRBV6-3 to TRBJ1-1, with TRBD1 as a possible D gene (5 bases). V was shortened by 6 bases and J by 1 base, with 12 bases between the two germline ends. Germline loops: CDR1 MNHEY, CDR2 SVGEGT. The CDR3 contains 14 residues. The CDR3 DNA reads as TGTGCCAGCAGCCCCCGACAGAGGAACACTGAAGCTTTCTTT. It codes for CASSPRQRNTEAFF.

This clonotype has at least ten counts. The rearrangement uses TRBV12-3 or TRBV12-4 and TRBJ2-7; tentatively, D is TRBD1 or TRBD2 (5 bases each). There are 16 residues in the CDR3. Trimming removed 6 bases at V and 2 bases at J, with 20 bases between. This chain's CDR3 is CASSLEGTQKTYEQYF. The CDR3 nucleotides read TGTGCCAGCAGCCTTGAAGGGACGCAAAAAACCTACGAGCAGTACTTC.

There are a few counts of this clonotype. The chain links TRBV19 to TRBJ2-1; 8 bases map to TRBD2. Germline V gene lookup returns CDR1 LNHDA and CDR2 SQIVND (reference sequence). The trim removed 5 bases at V and 12 bases at J, leaving 15 bases unmatched. CDR3 length: 15 amino acids. CDR3 residues: CASSRKASGSIRQFF. CDR3 coding DNA: TGTGCCAGTAGTCGTAAGGCGAGCGGGAGTATTCGGCAGTTCTTC.

V usage is TRBV15 and J usage is TRBJ2-3, with D hard to call. V dropped 0 bases and J dropped 0 bases, with 19 bases sitting between them. There are 19 residues in the CDR3. Looked up from germline, CDR1 is LNHNV and CDR2 is YYDKDF (reference sequence). CDR3 DNA: TGTGCCACCAGCAGAGAGTTCCCCAGTAGTGCCTTTAGCACAGATACGCAGTATTTT. It translates to CATSREFPSSAFSTDTQYF.

This clonotype has a handful of counts. The J gene is TRBJ2-4, the V gene TRBV7-2; possibly TRBD1 for D (7 bases). The CDR3 extends over 19 amino acids. Trimming stripped 0 bases from V and 0 bases from J, with 18 bases between. Germline V gene data show CDR1 as SGHTA and CDR2 as FQGNSA. CDR3 nucleotides: TGTGCCAGCAGCTTAGCTGATTCCGCGGGACAGCTAGCCAAAAACATTCAGTACTTC. Its translation is CASSLADSAGQLAKNIQYF.

The table lists this clonotype with a few counts. The chain links TRBV12-5 to TRBJ2-1; 11 positions agree with TRBD1. The V gene end was trimmed by 5 bases and the J gene end by 7 bases; junction bases not matched to a gene: 7. This CDR3 is built from 15 residues. Looked up from germline, CDR1 is LGHNT and CDR2 is FRNRAP. In DNA form, the CDR3 reads TGTGCTAGTGGTACCGGGACAGGGGGAGGGAATGAGCAGTTCTTC. Encoded protein: CASGTGTGGGNEQFF.

The J gene is TRBJ2-2, the V gene TRBV6-2 or TRBV6-3; D perhaps matches TRBD2 (5 bases). V gave up 6 bases and J gave up 6 bases, with 14 bases separating them. This CDR3 region has 14 residues. In germline, CDR1 is MNHEY, CDR2 SVGEGT. The CDR3 loop is CASRNAGRPGELFF. The CDR3 nucleotides are TGTGCCAGCAGGAACGCGGGCCGTCCCGGGGAGCTGTTTTTT.

The genes are TRBV3-1 and TRBJ1-5; D is perhaps TRBD1 (5 bases). Deletions cut 0 bases from V and 6 bases from J, with 18 bases between. The CDR3 spans 17 residues. Germline lookup yields CDR1 LGHDT and CDR2 YNNKEL (reference sequence). This chain's CDR3 is CASSQDRLRQGGQPQHF. DNA for the CDR3: TGTGCCAGCAGCCAAGATAGATTGAGGCAGGGCGGTCAGCCCCAGCATTTT.

The chain links TRBV28 to TRBJ2-1; TRBD2 agrees at 9 bases. The CDR3 covers 19 residues. V lost 7 bases to trimming and J lost 4 bases; unmatched junction nucleotides: 20. Germline lookup yields CDR1 MDHEN and CDR2 SYDVKM. The CDR3 nucleotides read TGTGCCAGCAACACCGGGGGCAGCGGGGGGCTGGGGATTTACAATGAGCAGTTCTTC. Protein product: CASNTGGSGGLGIYNEQFF.

This clonotype was seen many times. CDR3 nucleotide sequence: TGTGCCAGCAGCCGACTAGCGGGGGGCCTGATGGGGGAGCAGTACTTC. It yields the protein CASSRLAGGLMGEQYF. The chain joins TRBV27 to TRBJ2-7; 13 nucleotides line up with TRBD2. The ends lost 6 bases at V and 7 bases at J; junction bases unmatched: 12. The length of the CDR3 is 16 residues. Per germline, CDR1 MNHEY and CDR2 SMNVEV (reference sequence).

This clonotype was picked up many times. The rearrangement links TRBV4-2 to TRBJ2-7, with TRBD1 as a possible D gene (6 bases). There are 17 residues in the CDR3. V was cut by 0 bases and J by 4 bases, with 19 bases left in between. CDR1 LGHNA and CDR2 YNFKEQ come from the germline V gene. The CDR3 region is CASSQEEAGVVFYEQYF. The CDR3 region has the DNA TGTGCCAGCAGCCAAGAGGAGGCAGGGGTCGTATTTTACGAGCAGTACTTC.

This clonotype has ten or more counts. The chain links TRBV5-1 to TRBJ2-5; D tentatively fits TRBD1 or TRBD2 (5 bases each). The length of the CDR3 is 15 residues. CDR1 is SGHRS, CDR2 YFSETQ, per germline. V shed 0 bases and J shed 2 bases, with 11 bases lying between them. CDR3 DNA sequence: TGCGCCAGCAGCTTGGAGGGACGGATACAAGAGACCCAGTACTTC. Its translation is CASSLEGRIQETQYF.

This clonotype was found a few times. The rearrangement uses TRBV10-3 and TRBJ2-2, with 10 bases fitting TRBD1. CDR3 length: 16 residues. Germline trimming cut 4 bases from V and 2 bases from J; bases unmatched to any gene: 4. Per the germline V gene, CDR1 is ENHRY and CDR2 is SYGVKD. The CDR3 DNA follows: TGTGCCATCAGTGGAGACAGGGGGCGCAACACCGGGGAGCTGTTTTTT. Its translation: CAISGDRGRNTGELFF.

This clonotype was seen at least ten times. The chain is built from TRBV15 and TRBJ2-1, with D possibly TRBD2 on 5 matching bases. This CDR3 has 13 residues. Trimming stripped 3 bases from V and 6 bases from J, with 9 bases between. Germline CDR1 reads LNHNV; CDR2 reads YYDKDF (reference sequence). The CDR3 sequence: CATSSISGNEQFF. The DNA for the CDR3 is TGTGCCACCAGCAGTATCAGCGGCAATGAGCAGTTCTTC.

The genes are TRBV19 and TRBJ1-2; D may be TRBD1 (6 bases). Germline values: CDR1 LNHDA, CDR2 SQIVND (reference sequence). This CDR3 spans 15 amino acids. Trimming took off 3 bases at V and 2 bases at J, with 13 bases between the two ends. CDR3 region: CASSMVSGANYGYTF. The CDR3 DNA sequence: TGTGCCAGTAGTATGGTGTCAGGGGCCAACTATGGCTACACCTTC.

The chain couples TRBV6-1 to TRBJ2-4; TRBD1 agrees at 10 bases. V lost 6 bases, J lost 2 bases, and 4 bases stayed unmatched. The CDR3 is 15 residues long. Germline V gene data show CDR1 as MNHNS and CDR2 as SASEGT. In nucleotides, the CDR3 is TGTGCCAGCAGCTTCGACAGGGGGCCCAAAAACATTCAGTACTTC. Translation gives CASSFDRGPKNIQYF.

The CDR3 region has the DNA TGTGCCAGCAGTAAGCGACTAGTCTCCCATGAGCAGTTCTTC. Protein sequence: CASSKRLVSHEQFF. The chain employs TRBV6-2 or TRBV6-3 and TRBJ2-1; tentatively, D is TRBD2 (6 bases). CDR3 length: 14 residues. Germline CDR1 is MNHEY and CDR2 is SVGEGT. Trimming took 5 bases from V and 8 from J, leaving 16 bases between them.

This clonotype was found a few times. At one end, the junction sequence differs from germline, possibly due to a read error. The chain employs TRBV7-2 and TRBJ2-5; D unclear. CDR3 length equals 12 residues. CDR1 SGHTA and CDR2 FQGNSA come from the germline V gene. The CDR3 region has the DNA TGTGCCAGCAGCCGCTTTTCGGCGTTTCTCTCCTTC. This encodes CASSRFSAFLSF. The full variable domain, with the rest looked up from reference TRBV7-2 and TRBJ2-5, is GAGVSQSPSNKVTEKGKDVELRCDPISGHTALYWYRQSLGQGLEFLIYFQGNSAPDKSGLPSDRFSAERTGGSVSTLTIQRTQQEDSAVYLCASSRFSAFLSFGPGTRLLVL.

The table lists this clonotype with many counts. The chain couples TRBV12-3 or TRBV12-4 to TRBJ2-4; TRBD1 might be the D (6 bases). This CDR3 has 13 amino acids. Trimming removed 5 bases at V and 7 bases at J, with 12 bases between. CDR3 sequence: CASSVDRWNIQYF. The CDR3 region has the DNA TGTGCCAGCAGTGTAGACAGGTGGAACATTCAGTACTTC.

The sample holds a few counts of this clonotype. V gene TRBV24-1 combines with J gene TRBJ1-5; possibly TRBD1 for D (6 bases). Deletions cut 9 bases from V and 4 bases from J, with 12 bases between. CDR1 is KGHDR, CDR2 SFDVKD, per germline. The CDR3 consists of 13 residues. DNA of the CDR3: TGTGCCACCGGGCCGACAGGTAATCAGCCCCAGCATTTT. Amino acids: CATGPTGNQPQHF.